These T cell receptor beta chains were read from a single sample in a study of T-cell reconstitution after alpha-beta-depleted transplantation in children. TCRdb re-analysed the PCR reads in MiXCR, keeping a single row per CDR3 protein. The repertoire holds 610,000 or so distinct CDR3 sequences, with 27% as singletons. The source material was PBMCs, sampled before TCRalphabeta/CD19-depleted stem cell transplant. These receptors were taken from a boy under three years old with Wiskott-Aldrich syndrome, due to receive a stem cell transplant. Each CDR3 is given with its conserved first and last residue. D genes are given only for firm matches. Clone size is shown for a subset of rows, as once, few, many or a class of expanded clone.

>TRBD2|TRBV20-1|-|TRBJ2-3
CSALFSGRATDTQYF
TGCAGTGCTCTTTTTAGCGGGAGGGCCACAGATACGCAGTATTTT
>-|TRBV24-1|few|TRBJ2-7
CATSDLGQGDEQYF
TGTGCCACCAGTGATTTAGGCCAGGGCGACGAGCAGTACTTC
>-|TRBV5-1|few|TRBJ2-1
CASSFLPAGFSYNEQFF
TGCGCCAGCAGCTTTTTGCCCGCGGGCTTCTCCTACAATGAGCAGTTCTTC
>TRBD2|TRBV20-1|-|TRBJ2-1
CSASFIAGRNNEQFF
TGCAGTGCTAGTTTTATAGCGGGCCGGAACAATGAGCAGTTCTTC
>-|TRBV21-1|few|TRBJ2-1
CASSSPIKGNEQFF
TGTGCCAGCAGCAGCCCAATCAAGGGGAATGAGCAGTTCTTC
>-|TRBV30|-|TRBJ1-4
CAWSGVTGFREKLFF
TGTGCCTGGAGTGGCGTTACAGGGTTTCGTGAAAAACTGTTTTTT
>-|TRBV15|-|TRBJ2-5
CATSRVGSRETQYF
TGTGCCACCAGCAGAGTTGGTAGCCGAGAGACCCAGTACTTC
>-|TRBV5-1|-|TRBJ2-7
CASSITGMAEQYF
TGCGCCAGCAGCATAACAGGGATGGCCGAGCAGTACTTC
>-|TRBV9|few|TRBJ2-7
CASSVGRSSYEQYF
TGTGCCAGCAGCGTTGGGAGAAGCTCCTACGAGCAGTACTTC
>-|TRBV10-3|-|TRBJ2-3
CAISEWEATDTQYF
TGTGCCATCAGTGAGTGGGAAGCCACAGATACGCAGTATTTT
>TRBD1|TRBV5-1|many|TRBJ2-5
CASSLNTGGQETQYF
TGCGCCAGCAGCTTAAATACAGGGGGACAAGAGACCCAGTACTTC
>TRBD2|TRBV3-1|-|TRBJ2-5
CASSQDAGRAIETQYF
TGTGCCAGCAGCCAAGATGCCGGGAGGGCCATTGAGACCCAGTACTTC